This section outlines one T cell receptor beta chain sequence together with its context. Its antigen is not identified. The entry originates in a study of cytomegalovirus exposure and HLA in healthy donors. Researchers ran the PCR with 60 Vbeta and 13 Jbeta primers. Sequencing was performed with immunoSEQ multiplex PCR; in TCRdb, only in-frame clones are kept and a portion is missing. The profile covers 180,000 or so clones, with about 85% appearing a single time and around 4.3% taken by the ten largest. Whole-study results and caveats: Among TCR beta chains, those listed as cytomegalovirus-associated numbered around 180. TCR beta sequences reportedly predicted most subjects' HLA-A and HLA-B alleles accurately. Later genetic work tied a missense DCLRE1C variant to beta-chain V and J trimming.

This CDR3 has 16 residues. The J segment lost 4 bases and the V segment lost 3 bases, leaving 11 bases of the junction unmatched. CDR1 is WSHSY and CDR2 is SAAADI in the germline V gene. This TCR was recovered from a woman in her forties or fifties in good health and CMV-seropositive. V is TRBV10-2 and J is TRBJ1-2; 7 nucleotides align to TRBD1. The sample consisted of PBMCs. CDR3 residues: CASSDSGTALSYGYTF. CDR3 DNA sequence: TGCGCCAGCAGTGACTCAGGGACAGCCCTTTCCTATGGCTACACCTTC.